The clone carrying this T cell receptor beta chain was seen only once. Its antigen is as yet unknown. Profiled with immunoSEQ multiplex PCR; TCRdb holds only in-frame clones, not every one. In the table there are about 70,000 clones, 88% of which are singletons. The CDR3 consists of 15 residues. The germline V gene has CDR1 MDHEN and CDR2 SYDVKM. V gave up 5 bases and J gave up 3 bases; unmatched junction bases: 4. These data come from a study of T cell responses to AZD1222 COVID-19 vaccine. Study-level points and caveats: An increase in Spike-specific TCR breadth and depth was observed after two AZD1222 doses. Of spike-specific TCRs, nearly half reportedly target regions left unmutated in variants. The repertoires were collected only after the peak T cell response. A mostly white British donor set with more females was recruited, and clonal diversity was possibly underestimated.

V gene TRBV28 combines with J gene TRBJ1-4; 9 nucleotides line up with TRBD1. The specimen comprised peripheral blood, sampled 28 days after the second dose of the MenACWY control vaccine. This TCR derives from an adult who received the MenACWY meningococcal vaccine as a control. The CDR3 reads CASSTGGPANEKLFF. Here the CDR3 DNA reads TGTGCCAGCAGTACAGGGGGCCCAGCTAATGAAAAACTGTTTTTT.